This is a list of T cell receptor beta chains from one sample in a study of CD8 T cells in ankylosing spondylitis. TCRdb used MiXCR to reprocess the 5' RACE reads, holding one entry per CDR3 protein. The sample includes about 240,000 distinct CDR3 sequences, over 9.5% of them seen just once. Sequenced material: blood, either unsorted or a sorted T cell fraction (not recorded which). These receptors were obtained from a male donor with ankylosing spondylitis or in good health (not recorded which). Each CDR3 is given with its conserved first and last residue. D genes are given only for firm matches. Rows may omit the clone size; those that give it use once, few, many or a size class.

v_gene	d_gene	j_gene	abundance	CDR3nt	CDR3aa
TRBV18	NA	TRBJ2-1	many	TGTGCCAGCTCACAGGAGAGCTCCTACAATGAGCAGTTCTTC	CASSQESSYNEQFF
TRBV7-9	NA	TRBJ2-5	many	TGTGCCAGCGCTTCGCTCCAAGAGACCCAGTACTTC	CASASLQETQYF
TRBV4-1	TRBD2	TRBJ2-1	few	TGCGCCAGCAGCCAAGAAAGTTCGTTGACTAGCGGGAGACCCAATGAGCAGTTCTTC	CASSQESSLTSGRPNEQFF
TRBV9	NA	TRBJ1-3	NA	TGTGCCAGCAGCGCCCGGGCGGGGCTTTCTGGAAACACCATATATTTT	CASSARAGLSGNTIYF
TRBV7-9	TRBD2	TRBJ2-1	many	TGTGCCAGCAGCTCGTGGACTAGCGGGAACAATGAGCAGTTCTTC	CASSSWTSGNNEQFF
TRBV30	NA	TRBJ1-3	NA	TGTGCCCGGAGTGGGCGGACCTCTGGAAACACCATATATTTT	CARSGRTSGNTIYF
TRBV6-5	NA	TRBJ1-6	NA	TGTGCCAGCAGTTACGAAGTCAGGGCCAATTCACCCCTCCACTTT	CASSYEVRANSPLHF
TRBV10-3	TRBD1	TRBJ2-5	many	TGTGCCATCAGGGGACAGGGCGAAACCCAGTACTTC	CAIRGQGETQYF
TRBV20-1	TRBD1	TRBJ1-1	many	TGCAGCGGACAGGGGGTGTACACTGAAGCTTTCTTT	CSGQGVYTEAFF
TRBV7-9	NA	TRBJ1-2	NA	TGTGCCGTAAACTGGCGCGGGGGCAGCTATGGCTACACCTTC	CAVNWRGGSYGYTF
TRBV20-1	TRBD2	TRBJ2-7	many	TGCAGTGCTACCTTGGGAGGGATAGCGGGAGCCTACGAGCAGTACTTC	CSATLGGIAGAYEQYF
TRBV3-1	NA	TRBJ2-3	many	TGTGCCAGCAGCCAAGATATTAGACAGATAAAGACAGATACGCAGTATTTT	CASSQDIRQIKTDTQYF
TRBV12-3/TRBV12-4	NA	TRBJ2-1	many	TGTGCCAGCAGCTCGATGGGAGCGAGCTCCTACAATGAGCAGTTCTTC	CASSSMGASSYNEQFF
TRBV30	TRBD1	TRBJ1-2	many	TGTGCCTGGAGCCTGACAGGGTCGGGCTACACCTTC	CAWSLTGSGYTF
TRBV7-8	NA	TRBJ2-7	NA	TGTGCCAGCAGCTTAGCGGTGACAGGTGCCTACGAGCAGTACTTC	CASSLAVTGAYEQYF
TRBV5-1	TRBD2	TRBJ2-2	many	TGCGCCAGCAGCCTTCCCCTAGCGGGACAAACCGGGGAGCTGTTTTTT	CASSLPLAGQTGELFF
TRBV6-2/TRBV6-3	TRBD1	TRBJ1-6	many	TGTGCCAGCAGTACAGGGGGCGTCAATAATTCACCCCTCCACTTT	CASSTGGVNNSPLHF
TRBV7-9	TRBD1	TRBJ1-1	NA	TGTGCCAGCAGCTTAGGTGCCCGACAGGGGGCCCTAACTGAAGCTTTCTTT	CASSLGARQGALTEAFF
TRBV9	TRBD1	TRBJ2-5	many	TGTGCCAGCAGCTCCGGACAGGCCATAGAGACCCAGTACTTC	CASSSGQAIETQYF
TRBV12-3/TRBV12-4	NA	TRBJ1-2	many	TGTGCCAGCAGTTTAGAGTACAACCATGGCTACACCTTC	CASSLEYNHGYTF
TRBV30	NA	TRBJ2-1	many	TGTGCCTGGAGTAACGGTAATAGCGCGCCCCAGTTCTTC	CAWSNGNSAPQFF
TRBV4-2	NA	TRBJ1-1	many	TGTGCCAGCAGCCTCGGGACGAACACTGAAGCTTTCTTT	CASSLGTNTEAFF
TRBV10-3	TRBD2	TRBJ2-3	few	TGTGCCATCAGTGCTGCCCGGGGGGATGCAGATACGCAGTATTTT	CAISAARGDADTQYF
TRBV6-1	TRBD1	TRBJ1-6	few	TGTGCCAGCAGCTCCGGGACAGATAATTCACCCCTCCACTTT	CASSSGTDNSPLHF
TRBV5-1	NA	TRBJ2-3	many	TGCGCCAGCAGCGCGGACGGTCGGGGGCGCGGGACAGATACGCAGTATTTT	CASSADGRGRGTDTQYF
TRBV4-2	TRBD1	TRBJ2-5	many	TGTGCCAGCAGCCAACTTAAGACCCGGACAGGGGAAGAGACCCAGTACTTC	CASSQLKTRTGEETQYF
TRBV15	NA	TRBJ2-1	NA	TGTGCCACCAGCAGGGCCTATCCTAGCAATGAGCAGTTCTTC	CATSRAYPSNEQFF
TRBV20-1	NA	TRBJ2-2	many	TGCAGTGCTAGTGGACTTATCACCGGGGAGCTGTTTTTT	CSASGLITGELFF
TRBV7-2	NA	TRBJ2-7	NA	TGTGCCAGCAGCTTAGGATTGGCAAGCTCCTACGAGCAGTACTTC	CASSLGLASSYEQYF
TRBV10-3	NA	TRBJ1-1	many	TGTGCCATCAGTGAGGGGTGGAGCACTGAAGCTTTCTTT	CAISEGWSTEAFF
TRBV12-3/TRBV12-4	TRBD1	TRBJ2-1	many	TGTGCCAGCAGTGGACAGGGGAATGAGCAGTTCTTC	CASSGQGNEQFF
TRBV20-1	NA	TRBJ1-2	many	TGCAGTGCTAGGGAGGCAGGGCTTAACTATGGCTACACCTTC	CSAREAGLNYGYTF
TRBV10-3	NA	TRBJ1-4	many	TGTGCCATCAGCGCAGGGGCGGCTAATGAAAAACTGTTTTTT	CAISAGAANEKLFF
TRBV12-3/TRBV12-4	NA	TRBJ2-7	many	TGTGCCAGCAGTTTGTCGGTTAGCGAGCAGTACTTC	CASSLSVSEQYF
TRBV2	NA	TRBJ1-5	many	TGTGCCAGCAGTGAGAGTTTTAGCAATCAGCCCCAGCATTTT	CASSESFSNQPQHF
TRBV4-1	NA	TRBJ2-5	many	TGCGCCAGCAGCCAAGTCCTCCGGGAGACCCAGTACTTC	CASSQVLRETQYF
TRBV5-1	NA	TRBJ2-5	many	TGCGCCTCCCGACAGCCTCAGGGGCCTCAAGAGACCCAGTACTTC	CASRQPQGPQETQYF
TRBV29-1	TRBD2	TRBJ2-1	many	TGCAGCGTTTTCCTAGCGGGGGTAGACAATGAGCAGTTCTTC	CSVFLAGVDNEQFF
TRBV20-1	NA	TRBJ2-5	many	TGCAGTGCGACTTCTAAAGAGACCCAGTACTTC	CSATSKETQYF
TRBV29-1	TRBD2	TRBJ2-3	many	TGCAGCGGACGACTAGCCCGCACAGATACGCAGTATTTT	CSGRLARTDTQYF
TRBV20-1	TRBD2	TRBJ2-5	many	TGCAGTGCTAGCCAAGGACTAGCGGGAGGGGGGAGTGAGACCCAGTACTTC	CSASQGLAGGGSETQYF
TRBV3-1	NA	TRBJ2-5	many	TGTGCCAGCAGCCAAGTCACCTATCCCGGGGCGGGTGGGAAAGAGACCCAGTACTTC	CASSQVTYPGAGGKETQYF
TRBV4-2	NA	TRBJ2-7	many	TGTGCCAGCAGGGATAGCGGACAGGTACCCTACGAGCAGTACTTC	CASRDSGQVPYEQYF
TRBV7-8	NA	TRBJ1-1	many	TGTGCCAGCAGCCTATTTGGGGCATGGGAGAACACTGAAGCTTTCTTT	CASSLFGAWENTEAFF
TRBV4-1	NA	TRBJ1-2	many	TGCGCCAGCAGCCAATTAAACGGGAATGGCTACACCTTC	CASSQLNGNGYTF
TRBV10-3	NA	TRBJ2-7	many	TGTGCCATCAGTGATGTTAGTGGCGGGAAACAGGCGGACGAGCAGTACTTC	CAISDVSGGKQADEQYF
TRBV5-1	NA	TRBJ2-2	many	TGCGCCAGCAGCTTGATCCTGAAAACCGGGGAGCTGTTTTTT	CASSLILKTGELFF
TRBV9	TRBD1	TRBJ1-6	many	TGTGCCAGCAACGGACAGGCCTATAATTCACCCCTCCACTTT	CASNGQAYNSPLHF
TRBV7-2	TRBD1	TRBJ2-3	many	TGTGCCAGCAGCCCAAGGGGGCTTGGTGGAGCAGATACGCAGTATTTT	CASSPRGLGGADTQYF
TRBV5-1	NA	TRBJ2-7	many	TGCGCCAGCAGCTTCGACACACCAGGCCCCTACGAGCAGTACTTC	CASSFDTPGPYEQYF
TRBV12-3/TRBV12-4	TRBD1	TRBJ1-4	many	TGTGCCAGCAGTTCCCAGGGGGCTGGGAATGAAAAACTGTTTTTT	CASSSQGAGNEKLFF
TRBV29-1	TRBD1	TRBJ2-7	NA	TGCAGCGCTGGGGACAGGGACTACGAGCAGTACTTC	CSAGDRDYEQYF
TRBV6-4	NA	TRBJ2-2	many	TGTGCCAGCAGTGACACAGACACCGGGGAGCTGTTTTTT	CASSDTDTGELFF
TRBV12-5	TRBD1	TRBJ1-2	few	TGTGCTAGTGGTTTCCCGGATCAACAGGGGACCGCCTATGGCTACACCTTC	CASGFPDQQGTAYGYTF
TRBV19	TRBD1	TRBJ1-2	many	TGTGCCAGTACCCCCGGAGGACAGGGGGGCTATGGCTACACCTTC	CASTPGGQGGYGYTF